The present T cell receptor beta chain was sequenced within a study of CD8+ T cells in alopecia areata. Noted treatment: oral pan-JAK inhibitor, 5-10 mg twice daily. Once RNA had been extracted, it was reverse transcribed into cDNA to act as the sequencing template. Method: immunoSEQ multiplex PCR; TCRdb's copy keeps in-frame clones and lacks some. This table holds 90,000 to 100,000 clones, 60% to 75% found once. This CDR3 is 15 amino acids long. The V gene lost 1 base and the J gene lost 6 bases, with 13 bases spanning the gap. Germline lookup yields CDR1 MNHEY and CDR2 SVGAGI. Sample: CD8+ T cells sorted from blood, taken at week 4, from a patient treated with tofacitinib. The chain links TRBV6-5 to TRBJ2-1, with D possibly matching TRBD2 (5 bases). The receptor was derived from a human donor with alopecia areata. CDR3 protein: CASSYLGATGNEQFF. DNA for the CDR3: TGTGCCAGCAGTTACTTGGGAGCTACGGGCAATGAGCAGTTCTTC.